These 27 T cell receptor beta chains came from one sample sequenced in a study of identical twins. TCRdb itself ran the 5' RACE reads through MiXCR, one entry per CDR3 protein. The repertoire consists of 650,000 to 750,000 distinct CDR3 sequences, with roughly 20% occurring once and the leading ten covering roughly 4.3%. This sample was shared with a second study, whose subject was T cells expressing NK-cell markers.

The material sequenced was PBMCs. The receptors shown here come from a woman aged 18 to 35 in good health.

This clonotype has just a few counts. V is TRBV20-1 and J is TRBJ1-5, with D unclear. The CDR3 consists of 14 residues. Germline V gene sequence: CDR1 DFQATT, CDR2 SNEGSKA (reference sequence). V was pared by 3 bases and J by 4 bases, with 13 bases between. The CDR3 DNA reads TGCAGTGCTAGGTTAGTGGGGAGTAATCAGCCCCAGCATTTT. Amino acid sequence: CSARLVGSNQPQHF.

The V call is TRBV20-1, the J call TRBJ2-1; 14 bases map to TRBD2. Per the germline V gene, CDR1 is DFQATT and CDR2 is SNEGSKA (reference sequence). J was trimmed by 4 bases and V by 4 bases; bases with no gene match: 9. This CDR3 has 17 residues. Here the CDR3 reads CSATWTSGRPSYNEQFF. The CDR3, as DNA: TGCAGTGCTACCTGGACTAGCGGGAGGCCATCGTACAATGAGCAGTTCTTC.

This clonotype came up a few times. The chain carries TRBV10-3 and TRBJ2-3, with 7 bases identical to TRBD2. The V and J ends lost 2 bases and 6 bases, in that order; junction bases with no gene match: 5. The CDR3 is made up of 14 amino acids. Germline loops: CDR1 ENHRY, CDR2 SYGVKD. CDR3 residues: CAISEAGDDDTQYF. The CDR3 DNA reads TGTGCCATCAGTGAGGCGGGGGACGACGATACGCAGTATTTT.

This clonotype was seen more than once but under ten times. One end of the junction does not line up with germline, which may come from a read error. The chain has TRBV3-1 and TRBJ2-7, with unresolved D. Germline loops: CDR1 LGHDT, CDR2 YNNKEL (reference sequence). The CDR3 covers 14 residues. CDR3 in DNA: TGTACCAGCAGCGACCACAGCAGCCCCTACGAGCAGTACTTC. The encoded protein is CTSSDHSSPYEQYF.

This chain links TRBV5-1 with TRBJ2-5; TRBD2 matches 12 bases. The length of the CDR3 is 15 residues. The ends lost 5 bases at V and 7 bases at J; junction bases unmatched: 9. Germline V gene data show CDR1 as SGHRS and CDR2 as YFSETQ. CDR3 protein: CASSRRLAGVTTQYF. For the CDR3, the DNA is TGCGCCAGCAGTCGTCGACTAGCGGGGGTTACGACCCAGTACTTC.

This clonotype came up a few times. CDR3 protein: CASSEIRGNYGYTF. The CDR3 DNA follows: TGTGCCAGCAGCGAGATCAGGGGGAACTATGGCTACACCTTC. The rearrangement joins TRBV9 to TRBJ1-2; 7 bases are a match to TRBD1. Germline V lookup: CDR1 SGDLS, CDR2 YYNGEE. CDR3 size: 14 residues. V was clipped by 3 bases and J by 2 bases; unmatched bases: 4.

This clonotype was detected only a few times. The chain carries TRBV7-9 and TRBJ1-1; D may be TRBD1 (5 bases). This CDR3 has 12 amino acids. V was shortened by 11 bases and J by 1 base, with 11 bases between the two germline ends. Germline CDR1 reads SEHNR; CDR2 reads FQNEAQ (reference sequence). The CDR3 protein is CAEGTQNTEAFF. DNA for the CDR3: TGTGCCGAGGGGACCCAGAACACTGAAGCTTTCTTT.

This clonotype has only a few counts. In nucleotides, the CDR3 is TGCAGTGCTAGAGATATTGGCAGGGGCTCCTACAATGAGCAGTTCTTC. This gives the protein CSARDIGRGSYNEQFF. This chain joins TRBV20-1 and TRBJ2-1, with D maybe TRBD1 (6 bases). This CDR3 is built from 16 residues. V lost 0 bases and J lost 0, with 12 bases in between. Germline V CDR1 and CDR2: DFQATT, SNEGSKA (reference sequence).

The chain combines TRBV29-1 with TRBJ1-2; D might be TRBD1 (5 bases). CDR3 length equals 12 residues. With 4 bases removed from V and 7 bases from J, the gap between germline ends came to 13 bases. Germline loops: CDR1 SQVTM, CDR2 ANQGSEA. This CDR3 is CSVGWTQGGYTF. CDR3 in DNA: TGCAGCGTTGGGTGGACCCAGGGTGGCTACACCTTC.

This clonotype has more than one count but fewer than ten. This sequence joins TRBV7-2 and TRBJ1-2, with 10 bases matching TRBD1. V lost 4 bases, J lost 8 bases, and 7 bases stayed unmatched. The germline CDR1 and CDR2 sequences are SGHTA and FQGNSA. The CDR3 is 14 amino acids. Written as DNA, the CDR3 is TGTGCCAGCAGCTACTCCGGGACAGGGGCCGGCTACACCTTC. Protein product: CASSYSGTGAGYTF.

V gene TRBV7-9 combines with J gene TRBJ1-1; 7 bases line up with TRBD1. This CDR3 region has 15 residues. V dropped 4 bases and J dropped 0; count of bases not matched to a gene: 5. The germline CDR1 and CDR2 sequences are SEHNR and FQNEAQ (reference sequence). The CDR3, as DNA: TGTGCCAGCAGCTCCCACCAGGGGGTGAACACTGAAGCTTTCTTT. This sequence encodes CASSSHQGVNTEAFF.

This clonotype was seen ten or more times. The genes are TRBV20-1 and TRBJ2-7, with D perhaps assigned TRBD1 or TRBD2 (6 bases each). This CDR3 comprises 13 residues. The germline gives CDR1 DFQATT, CDR2 SNEGSKA (reference sequence). V lost 1 base and J lost 7, with 14 bases in between. DNA for the CDR3: TGCAGTGCTAGAGCGGGGGCATCGGGGGAGCAGTACTTC. It encodes CSARAGASGEQYF.

The V call is TRBV5-4, the J call TRBJ2-1, with TRBD2 identical over 7 bases. V was pared by 6 bases and J by 5 bases, with 14 bases of the junction left unmatched. The CDR3 spans 16 residues. In germline, CDR1 is SGHNT, CDR2 YYREEE (reference sequence). The CDR3 coding sequence is TGTGCCAGCAACCTTGATAACCCTAGCGGAAACAATGAGCAGTTCTTC. Translation: CASNLDNPSGNNEQFF.

This clonotype was counted between two and nine times. The chain links TRBV27 to TRBJ1-2; the D gene is possibly TRBD1 (6 bases). Per the germline V gene, CDR1 is MNHEY and CDR2 is SMNVEV (reference sequence). Trimming cost V 9 bases and J 2 bases, with 16 bases left between them. This CDR3 spans 14 amino acids. The CDR3 DNA reads TGTGCCAGTTCTAGCGACAGGCGAAACTATGGCTACACCTTC. It translates to CASSSDRRNYGYTF.

V gene TRBV20-1 combines with J gene TRBJ1-2, with D perhaps matching TRBD1 (6 bases). From germline, CDR1 is DFQATT and CDR2 SNEGSKA (reference sequence). The CDR3 is made up of 13 amino acids. V lost 0 bases to trimming and J lost 4 bases, with 9 bases between them. The CDR3 DNA is TGCAGTGCTAGAGAGGGGGGCGGCTATGGCTACACCTTC. It codes for CSAREGGGYGYTF.

This clonotype was detected ten times or more. This chain connects TRBV5-1 to TRBJ2-7; TRBD2 matches 8 bases. Germline V gives CDR1 SGHRS, CDR2 YFSETQ. CDR3 size: 13 residues. The V segment lost 3 bases and the J segment 5 bases; nucleotides outside the gene matches: 4. CDR3 amino acids: CASSWTGGNEQYF. CDR3 DNA: TGCGCCAGCAGCTGGACGGGAGGGAACGAGCAGTACTTC.

The chain uses TRBV9 and TRBJ2-1; a possible D gene is TRBD1 (6 bases). The V gene lost 3 bases and the J gene lost 9 bases, with 16 bases spanning the gap. Germline V gene lookup returns CDR1 SGDLS and CDR2 YYNGEE. The CDR3 runs 14 residues. DNA of the CDR3: TGTGCCAGCAGCGCAGACAGGCGCTTGGGTGAGCAGTTCTTC. Translated: CASSADRRLGEQFF.

This clonotype was observed a handful of times. This chain connects TRBV20-1 to TRBJ2-3; 11 bases are a match to TRBD2. The ends lost 7 bases at V and 3 bases at J; junction bases unmatched: 12. Germline CDR1 DFQATT, CDR2 SNEGSKA (reference sequence). The CDR3 consists of 16 residues. The CDR3 loop is CSVSGLAGGPTDTQYF. CDR3 nucleotides: TGCAGTGTCTCGGGATTAGCGGGGGGGCCGACAGATACGCAGTATTTT.

The chain has TRBV18 and TRBJ2-2, with D uncertain. CDR1 and CDR2 from the germline V gene are KGHSH and LQKENI. Trimming took 0 bases from V and 11 from J, leaving 7 bases between them. CDR3 length: 12 residues. DNA of the CDR3: TGTGCCAGCTCACCACCAATGACAGAGCTGTTTTTT. This encodes CASSPPMTELFF.

There are a few counts of this clonotype. V is TRBV12-3 or TRBV12-4 and J is TRBJ1-2; 7 nucleotides match TRBD1. This CDR3 region has 13 residues. Trimming took 6 bases from V and 6 from J; bases not matched to a gene: 7. The CDR3 here is CASRQQGYDGYTF. The CDR3 nucleotides read TGTGCCAGCAGGCAACAGGGGTACGATGGCTACACCTTC.

The chain's CDR3 is CAIRGTGTGDNEQFF. CDR3 DNA: TGTGCCATCAGGGGGACAGGGACGGGGGACAATGAGCAGTTCTTC. The gene calls are TRBV10-3 and TRBJ2-1, with 9 bases fitting TRBD1. V trimming: 6 bases; J trimming: 5 bases; junction bases outside the gene matches: 8. CDR3 length: 15 residues. CDR1 is ENHRY and CDR2 is SYGVKD in the germline V gene.

Points on this clonotype: It may be a read error: a sequence one base away is much more abundant. The rearrangement joins TRBV20-1 to TRBJ2-5; D uncertain. Trimming shortened V by 6 bases and J by 4 bases, and 12 bases separated the two germline ends. CDR1 and CDR2 from the germline V gene are DFQATT and SNEGSKA (reference sequence). The CDR3 runs 12 residues. The CDR3 DNA follows: TGCAGTGCCATGAGCACCGCAGAGACCCAGTACTTC. Translation gives CSAMSTAETQYF.

In this sample, this clonotype turned up a few times. The J gene is TRBJ2-5, the V gene TRBV6-5; D remains unclear. CDR3 size: 13 residues. CDR1 is MNHEY and CDR2 is SVGAGI in the germline V gene. The V end was cut by 2 bases, the J end by 2 bases, with 6 bases between. Here the CDR3 DNA reads TGTGCCAGCAGTTACAGGCTGCAAGAGACCCAGTACTTC. It encodes CASSYRLQETQYF.

This clonotype has a handful of counts. The rearrangement uses TRBV6-5 and TRBJ2-2; TRBD2 is a possible D gene (6 bases). Trimming shortened V by 2 bases and J by 5 bases, and 18 bases separated the two germline ends. The CDR3 spans 17 residues. In germline, CDR1 is MNHEY, CDR2 SVGAGI. The CDR3 here is CASSYDGAGLRTGELFF. In DNA, the CDR3 is TGTGCCAGCAGTTACGACGGTGCGGGGTTAAGGACCGGGGAGCTGTTTTTT.

There are many counts of this clonotype. The J gene is TRBJ1-6, the V gene TRBV9; weak D call: TRBD1 (5 bases). The germline V gene encodes CDR1 SGDLS and CDR2 YYNGEE. V shed 0 bases and J shed 7 bases, with 14 bases lying between them. This CDR3 is 16 amino acids long. CDR3 nucleotide sequence: TGTGCCAGCAGCGTAGAGGCAGGGTTTCAGAATTCACCCCTCCACTTT. This gives the protein CASSVEAGFQNSPLHF.

This chain uses TRBV20-1 with TRBJ1-3; no firm D call. The germline V and J ends were trimmed by 0 bases and 1 base, with 7 bases remaining between them. This CDR3 contains 14 residues. CDR1 is DFQATT and CDR2 is SNEGSKA in the germline V gene (reference sequence). The CDR3 sequence: CSARDVGSGNTIYF. The CDR3 DNA is TGCAGTGCTAGAGATGTAGGGTCTGGAAACACCATATATTTT.

The DNA of the CDR3 is TGTGCCAGCAGCTTGGGGACAGGGAAAGAGACCCAGTACTTC. Translation gives CASSLGTGKETQYF. The rearrangement links TRBV5-6 to TRBJ2-5, with 8 bases that match TRBD1. V gave up 0 bases and J gave up 3 bases; unmatched junction bases: 1. The CDR3 sequence is 14 residues long. CDR1 and CDR2 (germline): SGHDT, YYEEEE.